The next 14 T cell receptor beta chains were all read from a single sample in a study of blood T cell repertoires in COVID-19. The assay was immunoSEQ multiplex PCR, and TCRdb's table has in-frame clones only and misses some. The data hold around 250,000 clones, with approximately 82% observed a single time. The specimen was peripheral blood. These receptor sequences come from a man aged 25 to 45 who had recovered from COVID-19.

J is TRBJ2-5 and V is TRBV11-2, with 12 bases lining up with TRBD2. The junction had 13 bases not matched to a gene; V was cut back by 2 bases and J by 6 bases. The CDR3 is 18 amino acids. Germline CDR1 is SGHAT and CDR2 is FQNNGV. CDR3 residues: CASSLRVGTSGGLQTQYF. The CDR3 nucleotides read TGTGCCAGCAGCTTACGGGTGGGAACTAGCGGGGGGCTACAGACCCAGTACTTC.

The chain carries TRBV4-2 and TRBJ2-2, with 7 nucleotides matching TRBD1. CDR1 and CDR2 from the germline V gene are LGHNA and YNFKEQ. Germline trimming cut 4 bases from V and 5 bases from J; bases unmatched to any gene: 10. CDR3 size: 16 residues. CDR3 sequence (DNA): TGTGCCAGCAGCCGGGATCAGGGGACAGAAACCGGGGAGCTGTTTTTT. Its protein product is CASSRDQGTETGELFF.

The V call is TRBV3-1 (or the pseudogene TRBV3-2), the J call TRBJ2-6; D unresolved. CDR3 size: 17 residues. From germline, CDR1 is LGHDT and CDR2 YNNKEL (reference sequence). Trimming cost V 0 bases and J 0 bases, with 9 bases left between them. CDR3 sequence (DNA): TGTGCCAGCAGCCAAGATGAAAGCAACTCTGGGGCCAACGTCCTGACTTTC. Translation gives CASSQDESNSGANVLTF.

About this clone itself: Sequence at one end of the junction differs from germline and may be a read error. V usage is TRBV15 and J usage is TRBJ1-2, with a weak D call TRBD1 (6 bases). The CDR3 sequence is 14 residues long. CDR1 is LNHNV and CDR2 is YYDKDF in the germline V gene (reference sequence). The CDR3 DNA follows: TGTGCCACCAGCAGCAGGACAGCTAAATATGGCTACACCTTC. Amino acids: CATSSRTAKYGYTF.

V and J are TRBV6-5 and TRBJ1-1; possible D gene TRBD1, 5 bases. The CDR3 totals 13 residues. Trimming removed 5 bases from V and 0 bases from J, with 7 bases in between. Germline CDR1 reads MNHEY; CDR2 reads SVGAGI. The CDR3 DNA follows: TGTGCCAGCAGTAAGGACATGAACACTGAAGCTTTCTTT. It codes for CASSKDMNTEAFF.

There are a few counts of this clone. CDR3 coding DNA: TGTGCCAGCAGTTACTTCATCGCCCTGGCGGATTCACCCCTCCACTTT. Encoded protein: CASSYFIALADSPLHF. The genes are TRBV6-2 or TRBV6-3 and TRBJ1-6, with D unresolved. The CDR3 is 16 amino acids. Per the germline V gene, CDR1 is MNHEY and CDR2 is SVGEGT. Trimming shortened V by 1 base and J by 8 bases, and 15 bases separated the two germline ends.

CDR3 DNA sequence: TGTGCCAGCAGCCAAGAAACAGGCCCACAAGAGACCCAGTACTTC. Translated, it gives CASSQETGPQETQYF. The chain uses TRBV3-1 (or the pseudogene TRBV3-2) and TRBJ2-5; TRBD1 might be the D (5 bases). CDR1 LGHDT and CDR2 YNNKEL come from the germline V gene (reference sequence). Trimming removed 0 bases at V and 2 bases at J, with 10 bases between. This CDR3 has 15 amino acids.

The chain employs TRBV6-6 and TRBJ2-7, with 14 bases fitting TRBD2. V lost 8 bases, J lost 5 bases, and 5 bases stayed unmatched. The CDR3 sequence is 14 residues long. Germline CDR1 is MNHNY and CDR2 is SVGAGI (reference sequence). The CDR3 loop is CASRLAGGIDEQYF. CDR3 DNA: TGTGCCAGCCGACTAGCGGGGGGGATCGACGAGCAGTACTTC.

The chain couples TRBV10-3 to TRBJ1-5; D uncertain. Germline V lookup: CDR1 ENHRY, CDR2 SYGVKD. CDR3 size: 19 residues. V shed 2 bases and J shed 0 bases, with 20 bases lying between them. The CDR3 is CAISEGRTQKDLSNQPQHF. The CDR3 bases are TGTGCCATCAGTGAGGGCAGGACTCAGAAGGATCTTAGCAATCAGCCCCAGCATTTT.

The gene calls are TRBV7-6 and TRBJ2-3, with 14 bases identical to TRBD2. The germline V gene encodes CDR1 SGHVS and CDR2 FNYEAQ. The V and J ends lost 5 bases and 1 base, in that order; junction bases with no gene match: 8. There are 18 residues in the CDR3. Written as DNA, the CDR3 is TGTGCCAGCAGCCCCCGACTAGCGGGGGGGCAGGGCACAGATACGCAGTATTTT. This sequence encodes CASSPRLAGGQGTDTQYF.

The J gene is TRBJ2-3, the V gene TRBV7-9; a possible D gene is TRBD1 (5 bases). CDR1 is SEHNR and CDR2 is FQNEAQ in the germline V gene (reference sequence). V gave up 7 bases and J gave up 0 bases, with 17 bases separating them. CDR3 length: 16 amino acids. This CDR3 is CASTKTRVSSTDTQYF. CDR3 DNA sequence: TGTGCCAGCACAAAAACCAGGGTCTCTAGCACAGATACGCAGTATTTT.

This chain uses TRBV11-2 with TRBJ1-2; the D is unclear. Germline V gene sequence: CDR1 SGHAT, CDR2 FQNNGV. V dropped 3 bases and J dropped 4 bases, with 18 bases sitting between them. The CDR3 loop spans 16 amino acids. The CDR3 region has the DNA TGTGCCAGCAGCTTCGCGAGGTGGTCAAATCCCTATGGCTACACCTTC. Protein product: CASSFARWSNPYGYTF.

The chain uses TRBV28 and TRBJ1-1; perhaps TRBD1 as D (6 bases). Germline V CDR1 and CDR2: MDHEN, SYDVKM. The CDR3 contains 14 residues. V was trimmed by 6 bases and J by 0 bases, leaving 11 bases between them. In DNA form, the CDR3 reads TGTGCCAGCAGAACAGGGAACATGAACACTGAAGCTTTCTTT. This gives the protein CASRTGNMNTEAFF.

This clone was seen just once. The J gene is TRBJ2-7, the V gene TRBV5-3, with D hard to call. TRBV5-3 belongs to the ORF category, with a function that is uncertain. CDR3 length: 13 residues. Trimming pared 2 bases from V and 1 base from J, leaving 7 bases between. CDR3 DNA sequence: TGTGCCAGAAGCTTTGAGCCGTCCTACGAGCAGTACGTC. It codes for CARSFEPSYEQYV.